Listed here is a single TCR beta chain. The target antigen is unknown. Assay used: immunoSEQ multiplex PCR; TCRdb lists only in-frame clones, some missing. The sample records approximately 17,000 clones, around 85% being singletons. With 6 bases clipped from V and 2 bases from J, the junction kept 3 bases outside the gene matches. The CDR3 is 14 residues long. CDR1 is LNHDA and CDR2 is SQIVND in the germline V gene (reference sequence). This sample is part of a study of OX40 agonist ivuxolimab in advanced cancers. Study-wide findings and caveats: Those patients achieving a partial response at 0.1-3.0 mg/kg showed among the lowest clonal expansion.

The chain combines TRBV19 with TRBJ2-1, with 8 bases identical to TRBD1. The sample was CD4+ or CD8+ T cells sorted from blood, taken in a trial of the OX40 agonist ivuxolimab. This sequence was found in an adult with an advanced solid tumor such as melanoma, head and neck, liver or kidney cancer. CDR3 nucleotides: TGTGCCAGTAGAGGACAGGGCCCCTACAATGAGCAGTTCTTC. This gives the protein CASRGQGPYNEQFF.